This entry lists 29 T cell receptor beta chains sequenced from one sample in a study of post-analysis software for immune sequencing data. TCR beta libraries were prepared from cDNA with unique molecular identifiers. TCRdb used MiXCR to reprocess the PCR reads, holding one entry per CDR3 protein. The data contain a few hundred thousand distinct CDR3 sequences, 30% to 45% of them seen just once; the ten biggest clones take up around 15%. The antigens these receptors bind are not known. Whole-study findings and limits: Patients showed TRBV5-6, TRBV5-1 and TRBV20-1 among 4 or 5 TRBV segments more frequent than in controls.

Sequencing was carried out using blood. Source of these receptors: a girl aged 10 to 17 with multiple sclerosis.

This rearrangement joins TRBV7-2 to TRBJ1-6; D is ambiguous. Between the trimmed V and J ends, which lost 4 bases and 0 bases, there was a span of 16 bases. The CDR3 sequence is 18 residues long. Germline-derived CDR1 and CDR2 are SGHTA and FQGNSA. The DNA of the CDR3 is TGTGCCAGCAGCTGGATTGTGGGAACGAGCTCCTATAATTCACCCCTCCACTTT. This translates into CASSWIVGTSSYNSPLHF.

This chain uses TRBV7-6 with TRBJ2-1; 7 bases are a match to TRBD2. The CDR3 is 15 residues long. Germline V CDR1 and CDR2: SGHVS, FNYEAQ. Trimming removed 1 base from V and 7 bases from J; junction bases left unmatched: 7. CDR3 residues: CASSLGAGSNNEQFF. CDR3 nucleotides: TGTGCCAGCAGCTTAGGAGCGGGGTCGAATAATGAGCAGTTCTTC.

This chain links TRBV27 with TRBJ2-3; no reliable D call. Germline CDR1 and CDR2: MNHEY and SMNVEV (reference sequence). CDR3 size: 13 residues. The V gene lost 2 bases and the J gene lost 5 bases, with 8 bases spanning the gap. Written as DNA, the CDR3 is TGTGCCAGCAGTTTAAGTCTCGGAGATACGCAGTATTTT. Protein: CASSLSLGDTQYF.

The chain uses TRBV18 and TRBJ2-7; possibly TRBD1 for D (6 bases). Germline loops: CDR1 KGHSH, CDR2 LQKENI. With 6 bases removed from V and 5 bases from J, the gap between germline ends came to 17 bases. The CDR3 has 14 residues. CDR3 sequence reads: CASSSKTGPDEQYF. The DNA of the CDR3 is TGTGCCAGCTCGTCGAAGACAGGTCCAGACGAGCAGTACTTC.

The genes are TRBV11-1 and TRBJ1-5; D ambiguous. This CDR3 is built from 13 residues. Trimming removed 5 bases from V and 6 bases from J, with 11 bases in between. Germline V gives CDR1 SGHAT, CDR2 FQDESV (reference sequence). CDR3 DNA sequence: TGTGCCAGCAGCCCCCGAGAGGGTCAGCCCCAGCATTTT. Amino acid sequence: CASSPREGQPQHF.

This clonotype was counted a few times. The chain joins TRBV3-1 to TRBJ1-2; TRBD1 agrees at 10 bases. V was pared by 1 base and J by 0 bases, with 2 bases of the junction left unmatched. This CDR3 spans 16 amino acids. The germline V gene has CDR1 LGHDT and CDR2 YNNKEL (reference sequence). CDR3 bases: TGTGCCAGCAGCCAAGTGACAGGGGGCGCTAACTATGGCTACACCTTC. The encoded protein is CASSQVTGGANYGYTF.

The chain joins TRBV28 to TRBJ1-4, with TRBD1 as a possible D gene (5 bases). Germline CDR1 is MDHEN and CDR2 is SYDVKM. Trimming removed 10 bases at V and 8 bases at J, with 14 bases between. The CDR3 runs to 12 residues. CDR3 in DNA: TGTGCCACCCAGGATCAGGGAGAAAAACTGTTTTTT. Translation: CATQDQGEKLFF.

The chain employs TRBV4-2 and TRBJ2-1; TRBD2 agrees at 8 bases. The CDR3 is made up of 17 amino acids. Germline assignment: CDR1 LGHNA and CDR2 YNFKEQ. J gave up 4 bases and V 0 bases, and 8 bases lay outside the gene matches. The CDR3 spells CASSQDLLGGVYNEQFF. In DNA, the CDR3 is TGTGCCAGCAGCCAAGATCTCCTCGGGGGGGTATACAATGAGCAGTTCTTC.

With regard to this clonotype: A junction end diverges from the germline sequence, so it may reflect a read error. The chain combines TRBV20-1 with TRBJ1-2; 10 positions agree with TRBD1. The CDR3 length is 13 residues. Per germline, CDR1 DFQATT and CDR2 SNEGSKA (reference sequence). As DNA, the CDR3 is TGCAGTGCCGAACCGGGACAGGGGTATGGCCACACCTTC. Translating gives CSAEPGQGYGHTF.

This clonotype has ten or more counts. The CDR3 protein is CASSLWDSYEQYF. Written as DNA, the CDR3 is TGTGCCAGCAGCTTATGGGACAGCTACGAGCAGTACTTC. This chain connects TRBV7-2 to TRBJ2-7; the match to TRBD1 covers 7 bases. The V segment lost 2 bases and the J segment 3 bases; nucleotides outside the gene matches: 1. Germline CDR1 reads SGHTA; CDR2 reads FQGNSA. The CDR3 totals 13 residues.

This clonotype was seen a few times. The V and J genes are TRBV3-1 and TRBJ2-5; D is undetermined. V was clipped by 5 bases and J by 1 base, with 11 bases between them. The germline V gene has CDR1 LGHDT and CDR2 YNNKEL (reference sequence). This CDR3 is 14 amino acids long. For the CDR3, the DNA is TGTGCCAGCAGCAAAGGACGGATCCAAGAGACCCAGTACTTC. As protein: CASSKGRIQETQYF.

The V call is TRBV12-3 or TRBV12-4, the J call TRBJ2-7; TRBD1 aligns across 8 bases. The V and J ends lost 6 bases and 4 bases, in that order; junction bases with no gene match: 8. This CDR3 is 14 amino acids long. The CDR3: CASSEDRAEYEQYF. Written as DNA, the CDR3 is TGTGCCAGCAGCGAGGACAGGGCCGAATACGAGCAGTACTTC.

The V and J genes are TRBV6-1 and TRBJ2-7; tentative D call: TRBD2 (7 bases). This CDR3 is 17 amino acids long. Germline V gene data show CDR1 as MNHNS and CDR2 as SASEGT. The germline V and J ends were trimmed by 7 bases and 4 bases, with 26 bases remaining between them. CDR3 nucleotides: TGTGCCAGCATCTCGAATGGTCCGGGGGGCCGCGATTACGAGCAGTACTTC. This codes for CASISNGPGGRDYEQYF.

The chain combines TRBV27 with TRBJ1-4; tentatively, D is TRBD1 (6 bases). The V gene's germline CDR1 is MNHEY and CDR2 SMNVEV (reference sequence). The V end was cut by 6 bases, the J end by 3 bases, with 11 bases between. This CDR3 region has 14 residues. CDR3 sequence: CASRRGAANEKLFF. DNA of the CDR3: TGTGCCAGCAGGAGGGGGGCAGCTAATGAAAAACTGTTTTTT. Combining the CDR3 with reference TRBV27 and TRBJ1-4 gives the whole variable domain EAQVTQNPRYLITVTGKKLTVTCSQNMNHEYMSWYRQDPGLGLRQIYYSMNVEVTDKGDVPEGYKVSRKEKRNFPLILESPSPNQTSLYFCASRRGAANEKLFFGSGTQLSVL.

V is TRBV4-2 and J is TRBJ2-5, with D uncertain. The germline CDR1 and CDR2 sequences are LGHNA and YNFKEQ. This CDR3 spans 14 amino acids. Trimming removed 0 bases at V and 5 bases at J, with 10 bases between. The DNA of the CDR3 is TGTGCCAGCAGCCAAGAACGGATCAAGGAGACCCAGTACTTC. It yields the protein CASSQERIKETQYF.

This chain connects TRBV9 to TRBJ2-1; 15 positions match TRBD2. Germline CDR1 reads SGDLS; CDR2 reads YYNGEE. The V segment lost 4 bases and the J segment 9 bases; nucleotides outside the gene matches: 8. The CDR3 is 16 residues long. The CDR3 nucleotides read TGTGCCAGCAGCATCCCCGGACTAGCGGGGGGGGGTGAGCAGTTCTTC. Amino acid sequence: CASSIPGLAGGGEQFF.

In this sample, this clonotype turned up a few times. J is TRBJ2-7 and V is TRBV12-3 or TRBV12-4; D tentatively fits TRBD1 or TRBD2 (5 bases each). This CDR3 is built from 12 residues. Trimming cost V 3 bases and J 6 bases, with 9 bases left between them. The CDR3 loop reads CASSLGVSEQYF. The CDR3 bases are TGTGCCAGCAGTTTGGGGGTCAGCGAGCAGTACTTC.

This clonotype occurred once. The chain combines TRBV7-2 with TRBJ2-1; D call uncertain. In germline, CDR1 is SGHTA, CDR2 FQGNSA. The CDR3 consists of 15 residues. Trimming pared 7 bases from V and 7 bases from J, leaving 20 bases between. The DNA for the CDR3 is TGTACCAGCATCCTTATGCTAGACGTCCGGAATGAGCAGTTCTTC. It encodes CTSILMLDVRNEQFF.

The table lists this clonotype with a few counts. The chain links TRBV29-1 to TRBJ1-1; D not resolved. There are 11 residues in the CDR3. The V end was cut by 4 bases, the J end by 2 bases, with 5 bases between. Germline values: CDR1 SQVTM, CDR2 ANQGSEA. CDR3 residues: CSVGFNTEAFF. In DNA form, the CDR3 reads TGCAGCGTTGGGTTCAACACTGAAGCTTTCTTT.

The CDR3 DNA follows: TGTGCCAGCAGCTGCAAGGCAGGTACAAATCAGCCCCAGCATTTT. Encoded protein: CASSCKAGTNQPQHF. This sequence joins TRBV3-1 and TRBJ1-5, with no clear D. Germline loops: CDR1 LGHDT, CDR2 YNNKEL (reference sequence). The V and J ends lost 5 bases and 4 bases respectively, with 15 bases between them. The CDR3 loop spans 15 amino acids.

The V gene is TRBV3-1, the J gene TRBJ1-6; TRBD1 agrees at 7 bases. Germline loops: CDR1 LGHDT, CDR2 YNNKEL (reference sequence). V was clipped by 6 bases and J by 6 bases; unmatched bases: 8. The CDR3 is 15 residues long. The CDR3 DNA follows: TGTGCCAGCAGACCCGGCGACAGGGTTAATTCACCCCTCCACTTT. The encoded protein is CASRPGDRVNSPLHF.

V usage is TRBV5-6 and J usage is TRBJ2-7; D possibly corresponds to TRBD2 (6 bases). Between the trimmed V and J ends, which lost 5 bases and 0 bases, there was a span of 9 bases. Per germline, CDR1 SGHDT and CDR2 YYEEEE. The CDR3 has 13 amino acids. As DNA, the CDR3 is TGTGCCAGCAGTCGGGGGTACTCCTACGAGCAGTACTTC. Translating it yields CASSRGYSYEQYF.

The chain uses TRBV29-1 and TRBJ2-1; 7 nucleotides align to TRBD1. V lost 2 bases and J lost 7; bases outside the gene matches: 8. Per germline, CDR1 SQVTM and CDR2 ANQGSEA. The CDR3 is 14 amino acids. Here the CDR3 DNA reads TGCAGCGTTGAAAGTCAGGGGGTCGGGAATGAGCAGTTCTTC. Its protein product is CSVESQGVGNEQFF.

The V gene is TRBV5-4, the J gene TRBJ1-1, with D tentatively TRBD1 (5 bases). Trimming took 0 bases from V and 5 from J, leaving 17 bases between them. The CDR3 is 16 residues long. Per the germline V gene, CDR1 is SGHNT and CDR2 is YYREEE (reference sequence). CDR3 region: CASSLGIDSGGTEAFF. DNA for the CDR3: TGTGCCAGCAGCTTGGGGATCGACAGTGGAGGGACTGAAGCTTTCTTT.

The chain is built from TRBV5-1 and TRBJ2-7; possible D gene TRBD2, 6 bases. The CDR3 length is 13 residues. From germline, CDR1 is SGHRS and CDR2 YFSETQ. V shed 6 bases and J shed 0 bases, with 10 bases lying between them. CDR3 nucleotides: TGCGCCAGCAAGGCGACTAGCTCCTACGAGCAGTACTTC. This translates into CASKATSSYEQYF.

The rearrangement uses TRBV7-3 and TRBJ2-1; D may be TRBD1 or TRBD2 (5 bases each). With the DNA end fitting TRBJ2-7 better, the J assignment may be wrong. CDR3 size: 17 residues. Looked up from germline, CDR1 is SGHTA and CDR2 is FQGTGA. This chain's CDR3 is CASSLMGVGDGYNEQYF. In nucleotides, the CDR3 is TGTGCCAGCAGCTTAATGGGAGTGGGGGACGGATACAATGAGCAGTACTTC.

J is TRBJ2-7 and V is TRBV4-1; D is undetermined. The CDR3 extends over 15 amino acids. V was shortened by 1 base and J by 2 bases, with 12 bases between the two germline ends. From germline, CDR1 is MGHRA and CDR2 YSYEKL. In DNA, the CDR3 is TGCGCCAGCAGCCAAGTACAGAATGGGCCCTACGAGCAGTACTTC. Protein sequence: CASSQVQNGPYEQYF.

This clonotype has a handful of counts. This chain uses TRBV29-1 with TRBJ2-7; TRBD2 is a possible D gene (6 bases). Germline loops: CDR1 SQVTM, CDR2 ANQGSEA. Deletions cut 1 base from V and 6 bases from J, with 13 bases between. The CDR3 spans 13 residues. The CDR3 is CSVEGRGSLEQYF. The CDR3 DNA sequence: TGCAGCGTTGAAGGGCGGGGAAGCCTCGAGCAGTACTTC.

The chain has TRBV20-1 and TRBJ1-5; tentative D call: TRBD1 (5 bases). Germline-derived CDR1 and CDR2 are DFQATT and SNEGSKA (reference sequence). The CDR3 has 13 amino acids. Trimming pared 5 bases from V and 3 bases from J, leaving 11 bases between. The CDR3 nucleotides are TGCAGTGCTCCGGACACCACCAATCAGCCCCAGCATTTT. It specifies CSAPDTTNQPQHF.